These T cell receptor beta chains were read from a single sample in a study of T cells after yellow fever vaccination. TCRdb used MiXCR to reprocess the 5' RACE reads, holding one entry per CDR3 protein. The sample includes a few hundred thousand distinct CDR3 sequences, 6.7% seen only once; the top ten take 1.1%. Sequencing used CD4+ T cells sorted from PBMCs, obtained on the day of the yellow fever booster vaccination. Receptors originate from a young man who received the YFV17D yellow fever vaccine. CDR3s include the opening cysteine and the closing phenylalanine or tryptophan. Each record gives: D gene, V gene, J gene, CDR3 length, CDR3 protein. A D gene is named only where the DNA matches it firmly.

d_gene: TRBD1; v_gene: TRBV7-2; j_gene: TRBJ2-1; len: 12; CDR3aa: CASSRPGQGQFF
d_gene: TRBD1; v_gene: TRBV29-1; j_gene: TRBJ2-5; len: 15; CDR3aa: CSVVRTGQKQETQYF
d_gene: TRBD2; v_gene: TRBV7-3; j_gene: TRBJ2-7; len: 15; CDR3aa: CASSSKREGRDEQYF
d_gene: NA; v_gene: TRBV27; j_gene: TRBJ2-1; len: 14; CDR3aa: CASSNSDSIYEQFF
d_gene: TRBD2; v_gene: TRBV7-2; j_gene: TRBJ2-2; len: 16; CDR3aa: CASSQGLAGVPGELFF
d_gene: TRBD1; v_gene: TRBV14; j_gene: TRBJ2-5; len: 14; CDR3aa: CASSPGQGKETQYF
d_gene: NA; v_gene: TRBV10-3; j_gene: TRBJ2-7; len: 13; CDR3aa: CAISAGSSYEQYF
d_gene: NA; v_gene: TRBV7-2; j_gene: TRBJ2-1; len: 13; CDR3aa: CASSVWSYNEQFF
d_gene: TRBD2; v_gene: TRBV27; j_gene: TRBJ2-2; len: 16; CDR3aa: CASSLTTSGFAGELFF
d_gene: NA; v_gene: TRBV15; j_gene: TRBJ2-5; len: 16; CDR3aa: CATSRRTALLPETQYF
d_gene: TRBD2; v_gene: TRBV20-1; j_gene: TRBJ2-7; len: 14; CDR3aa: CSALPGLAAYEQYF
d_gene: NA; v_gene: TRBV11-2; j_gene: TRBJ1-1; len: 15; CDR3aa: CASSLDLLSNTEAFF
d_gene: NA; v_gene: TRBV5-1; j_gene: TRBJ1-1; len: 13; CDR3aa: CASNPGENTEAFF
d_gene: NA; v_gene: TRBV7-2; j_gene: TRBJ2-4; len: 12; CDR3aa: CASSFPDHIQYF
d_gene: NA; v_gene: TRBV29-1; j_gene: TRBJ2-2; len: 16; CDR3aa: CSVGLGTYTNTGELFF
d_gene: NA; v_gene: TRBV5-6; j_gene: TRBJ1-1; len: 13; CDR3aa: CASSLSSPTEAFF
d_gene: NA; v_gene: TRBV12-3/TRBV12-4; j_gene: TRBJ1-6; len: 14; CDR3aa: CASSLDRANSPLHF